Below are 32 T cell receptor beta chains sequenced from a single sample in a study of T cell responses to AZD1222 COVID-19 vaccine. Clones were read by immunoSEQ multiplex PCR, and TCRdb kept only the in-frame ones, dropping some. This repertoire shows 120,000 or so clones, 92% found once; its top ten account for 1.7%. The starting material was peripheral blood, obtained on day 0 of AZD1222 vaccination. The receptors were gathered from an adult in good health.

This chain joins TRBV5-5 and TRBJ1-1; D might be TRBD1 (6 bases). CDR1 is SGHKS, CDR2 YYEKEE, per germline (reference sequence). The length of the CDR3 is 18 residues. Deletions cut 4 bases from V and 5 bases from J, with 27 bases between. The CDR3 region has the DNA TGTGCCAGCAGCATTCATCCTTTGAGTGGACAGCCGTCGACTGAAGCTTTCTTT. This sequence encodes CASSIHPLSGQPSTEAFF.

The V gene is TRBV27, the J gene TRBJ2-7; D not certain. Per the germline V gene, CDR1 is MNHEY and CDR2 is SMNVEV (reference sequence). V was clipped by 2 bases and J by 4 bases, with 12 bases between them. The CDR3 covers 14 residues. The chain's CDR3 is CASSLVGQGYEQYF. DNA of the CDR3: TGTGCCAGCAGTTTAGTCGGCCAAGGGTACGAGCAGTACTTC.

V usage is TRBV6-2 or TRBV6-3 and J usage is TRBJ2-1, with D possibly being TRBD2 (7 bases). This CDR3 spans 14 amino acids. Trimming removed 3 bases at V and 6 bases at J, with 12 bases between. Germline values: CDR1 MNHEY, CDR2 SVGEGT. The DNA for the CDR3 is TGTGCCAGCAGTTATGAGAGGGGGGGCAATGAGCAGTTCTTC. Translating gives CASSYERGGNEQFF.

This sequence joins TRBV18 and TRBJ1-5, with a weak D call TRBD1 (5 bases). This CDR3 spans 13 amino acids. The germline CDR1 and CDR2 sequences are KGHSH and LQKENI. V was pared by 2 bases and J by 7 bases, with 9 bases between. The chain's CDR3 is CASSPRGQQPQHF. DNA of the CDR3: TGTGCCAGCTCACCAAGGGGCCAACAGCCCCAGCATTTT.

The chain is built from TRBV2 and TRBJ1-1; no clear D gene. CDR1 and CDR2 (germline): SNHLY, FYNNEI. The CDR3 extends over 12 amino acids. Trimming shortened V by 3 bases and J by 11 bases, and 13 bases separated the two germline ends. Here the CDR3 reads CASSDKVSGAFF. DNA for the CDR3: TGTGCCAGCAGTGACAAGGTCTCGGGGGCTTTCTTT.

The rearrangement uses TRBV20-1 and TRBJ1-4; no definite D call. Germline V lookup: CDR1 DFQATT, CDR2 SNEGSKA (reference sequence). Trimming stripped 5 bases from V and 7 bases from J, with 8 bases between. This CDR3 has 11 amino acids. The CDR3: CSAYRSEKLFF. The CDR3 nucleotides are TGCAGTGCTTACCGGAGTGAAAAACTGTTTTTT.

V gene TRBV18 combines with J gene TRBJ1-3; D may be TRBD1 (5 bases). Germline assignment: CDR1 KGHSH and CDR2 LQKENI. V lost 3 bases and J 2 bases, leaving 8 bases between the germline ends. The CDR3 runs to 14 residues. The CDR3 DNA reads as TGTGCCAGCTCACCCGGGGCCCCTGGAAACACCATATATTTT. Its translation: CASSPGAPGNTIYF.

The CDR3 sequence: CASSDSTQGYYNSPLHF. The CDR3 bases are TGTGCCAGCAGTGACTCGACACAGGGCTACTATAATTCACCCCTCCACTTT. The gene calls are TRBV6-4 and TRBJ1-6; a possible D gene is TRBD1 (6 bases). V lost 0 bases to trimming and J lost 3 bases, with 12 bases between them. This CDR3 comprises 17 residues. Germline CDR1 reads MRHNA; CDR2 reads SNTAGT.

This rearrangement joins TRBV10-3 to TRBJ2-1, with D tentatively TRBD1 or TRBD2 (5 bases each). V was pared by 5 bases and J by 5 bases, with 25 bases between. The CDR3 runs to 18 residues. The germline CDR1 and CDR2 sequences are ENHRY and SYGVKD. In nucleotides, the CDR3 is TGTGCCATCAGTCCCAACCCTGTGAGCGGAGTGGGACACAATGAGCAGTTCTTC. Its translation: CAISPNPVSGVGHNEQFF.

This clone was recorded once. This rearrangement joins TRBV18 to TRBJ2-6; no clear D. The germline V gene encodes CDR1 KGHSH and CDR2 LQKENI. This CDR3 spans 17 amino acids. Trimming shortened V by 3 bases and J by 0 bases, and 12 bases separated the two germline ends. This CDR3 reads CASSPRQAFSGANVLTF. CDR3 DNA sequence: TGTGCCAGCTCACCTCGGCAGGCCTTCTCTGGGGCCAACGTCCTGACTTTC.

Concerning this clone: The junction does not match germline at one end; this may be a read error. The rearrangement joins TRBV7-2 to TRBJ1-1; no reliable D call. There are 12 residues in the CDR3. Germline V gene data show CDR1 as SGHTA and CDR2 as FQGNSA. As DNA, the CDR3 is TGTGCCAGCAGCTCCAGCCCCCGGGATTCCCTCTTT. Protein product: CASSSSPRDSLF.

CDR3 coding DNA: TGTGCCAGCCGGGGGGAGGGCACTGAAGCTTTCTTT. It specifies CASRGEGTEAFF. The V call is TRBV12-3 or TRBV12-4, the J call TRBJ1-1; possible D gene TRBD1, 5 bases. The V and J ends lost 8 bases and 4 bases respectively, with 11 bases between them. The CDR3 loop spans 12 amino acids.

Notes on this clone: At one end the junction does not follow the germline gene, possibly because of a read error. The CDR3 DNA sequence: TGTGCCAGCACTTACAGGGGTGCAACTAATGAAAAACTGTTTTTT. Residues: CASTYRGATNEKLFF. This chain joins TRBV6-5 and TRBJ1-4; 7 bases line up with TRBD1. CDR1 MNHEY and CDR2 SVGAGI come from the germline V gene. CDR3 length: 15 amino acids.

This chain connects TRBV6-2 or TRBV6-3 to TRBJ2-7; D gene uncertain. Germline-derived CDR1 and CDR2 are MNHEY and SVGEGT. The V end lost 6 bases, the J end lost 7 bases, and 19 bases lay between the germline ends. The CDR3 spans 14 residues. DNA of the CDR3: TGTGCCAGCAGCAAAGCCTCCCTGAGTCTGGAGCAGTACGTC. Protein: CASSKASLSLEQYV.

V and J are TRBV20-1 and TRBJ2-5; the D is unclear. CDR1 DFQATT and CDR2 SNEGSKA come from the germline V gene (reference sequence). This CDR3 has 10 amino acids. Deletions cut 7 bases from V and 1 base from J, with 4 bases between. In DNA, the CDR3 is TGCAGTGGAGTCCAAGAGACCCAGTACTTC. Its translation: CSGVQETQYF.

The chain is built from TRBV30 and TRBJ1-2, with D perhaps TRBD1 (5 bases). CDR1 and CDR2 from the germline V gene are GTSNPN and SVGIG (reference sequence). Between the trimmed V and J ends, which lost 1 base and 6 bases, there was a span of 12 bases. This CDR3 contains 13 residues. CDR3 sequence (DNA): TGTGCCTGGAGTGGGCGGGGGTCAGATGGCTACACCTTC. It translates to CAWSGRGSDGYTF.

The V gene is TRBV7-2, the J gene TRBJ2-2, with 9 bases that match TRBD1. Looked up from germline, CDR1 is SGHTA and CDR2 is FQGNSA. Trimming removed 3 bases from V and 15 bases from J; junction bases left unmatched: 5. The CDR3 totals 12 residues. The CDR3 bases are TGTGCCAGCAGCTTGGGGGACAGGGCGTTGTTTTTT. Its protein is CASSLGDRALFF.

The chain has TRBV19 and TRBJ1-6; D may be TRBD1 (5 bases). CDR3 size: 14 residues. Germline V gives CDR1 LNHDA, CDR2 SQIVND (reference sequence). The CDR3 bases are TGTGCTAGTCAAGCTTCGGGGCACAATTCACCCCTCCACTTT. The encoded protein is CASQASGHNSPLHF.

The chain recombines TRBV5-4 with TRBJ2-3; 7 positions match TRBD1. CDR3 size: 14 residues. V lost 4 bases and J lost 0; bases outside the gene matches: 2. Germline CDR1 SGHNT, CDR2 YYREEE (reference sequence). Written as DNA, the CDR3 is TGTGCCAGCAGCAGGGACAGCAGCACAGATACGCAGTATTTT. Its translation: CASSRDSSTDTQYF.

As concerns this clone: Other DNA sequences in this specimen translate into the identical CDR3. CDR3 DNA sequence: TGCGCCAGCAGCTTCGACAATGAGCAGTTCTTC. As protein: CASSFDNEQFF. The V and J genes are TRBV5-1 and TRBJ2-1, with unresolved D. Per the germline V gene, CDR1 is SGHRS and CDR2 is YFSETQ. The V and J ends lost 2 bases and 5 bases respectively, with 2 bases between them. This CDR3 comprises 11 residues.

This chain joins TRBV2 and TRBJ1-2; D gene unclear. Deletions cut 9 bases from V and 2 bases from J, with 16 bases between. The CDR3 runs 14 residues. Germline loops: CDR1 SNHLY, CDR2 FYNNEI. The DNA for the CDR3 is TGTGCCAGTACATTGGAGGGCCCCAACTATGGCTACACCTTC. This encodes CASTLEGPNYGYTF.

The chain has TRBV12-3 or TRBV12-4 and TRBJ2-1; no reliable D call. Deletions cut 6 bases from V and 12 bases from J, with 12 bases between. The CDR3 is 11 amino acids. CDR3 DNA: TGTGCCAGCAGCATCAGCCAGATGCAGTTCTTC. It yields the protein CASSISQMQFF.

The chain employs TRBV5-8 and TRBJ1-6; 8 nucleotides match TRBD1. The V gene's germline CDR1 is SGHTS and CDR2 YDEGEE. There are 17 residues in the CDR3. V shed 4 bases, J shed 6 bases, and the junction held 12 bases outside the gene matches. The CDR3 region is CASSVGQGSLSNSPLHF. The DNA of the CDR3 is TGTGCCAGCAGCGTCGGACAGGGAAGTTTGAGTAATTCACCCCTCCACTTT. Full variable domain (outside the CDR3, taken from reference TRBV5-8 and TRBJ1-6): EAGVTQSPTHLIKTRGQQATLRCSPISGHTSVYWYQQALGLGLQFLLWYDEGEERNRGNFPPRFSGRQFPNYSSELNVNALELEDSALYLCASSVGQGSLSNSPLHFGNGTRLTVT.

V is TRBV5-1 and J is TRBJ1-2; D gene unclear. Trimming stripped 0 bases from V and 2 bases from J, with 5 bases between. Germline CDR1 SGHRS, CDR2 YFSETQ. CDR3 length equals 13 residues. CDR3 protein: CASSLVENYGYTF. CDR3 in DNA: TGCGCCAGCAGCTTGGTAGAAAACTATGGCTACACCTTC. The full variable domain, in which reference TRBV5-1 and TRBJ1-2 provide the parts outside the CDR3, is KAGVTQTPRYLIKTRGQQVTLSCSPISGHRSVSWYQQTPGQGLQFLFEYFSETQRNKGNFPGRFSGRQFSNSRSEMNVSTLELGDSALYLCASSLVENYGYTFGSGTRLTVV.

V usage is TRBV6-5 and J usage is TRBJ2-1, with D perhaps being TRBD1 or TRBD2 (6 bases each). Germline CDR1 is MNHEY and CDR2 is SVGAGI. The CDR3 extends over 16 amino acids. The V and J ends lost 2 bases and 0 bases respectively, with 11 bases between them. The CDR3 DNA reads TGTGCCAGCAGTTACGGAGGGGGGAGCTCCTACAATGAGCAGTTCTTC. It codes for CASSYGGGSSYNEQFF.

The genes are TRBV18 and TRBJ1-2, with D perhaps TRBD1 (5 bases). The CDR3 loop spans 14 amino acids. The V gene's germline CDR1 is KGHSH and CDR2 LQKENI. The V end lost 2 bases, the J end lost 6 bases, and 13 bases lay between the germline ends. The CDR3 bases are TGTGCCAGCTCACCAGGCAGGGAGTCCCATGGCTACACCTTC. Its translation is CASSPGRESHGYTF.

CDR3 coding DNA: TGTGCCAGCAGCTTGGGGGGACCGGGACAGGGCCGAAACACCATATATTTT. This translates into CASSLGGPGQGRNTIYF. This sequence joins TRBV5-4 and TRBJ1-3; 9 nucleotides agree with TRBD1. Unmatched junction bases numbered 9, after V lost 0 bases and J lost 5 bases. The germline CDR1 and CDR2 sequences are SGHNT and YYREEE (reference sequence). The CDR3 runs 17 residues.

The rearrangement links TRBV7-9 to TRBJ1-2; TRBD1 is a possible D gene (5 bases). V was shortened by 4 bases and J by 7 bases, with 13 bases between the two germline ends. Germline V gene lookup returns CDR1 SEHNR and CDR2 FQNEAQ (reference sequence). This CDR3 is built from 13 residues. CDR3 residues: CASSSQPGGGYTF. The CDR3 DNA follows: TGTGCCAGCAGCTCCCAGCCGGGGGGTGGCTACACCTTC.

The rearrangement joins TRBV7-9 to TRBJ1-1; TRBD1 is a possible D gene (5 bases). Per germline, CDR1 SEHNR and CDR2 FQNEAQ (reference sequence). This CDR3 comprises 11 residues. V lost 8 bases, J lost 3 bases, and 7 bases lay in between. The CDR3 loop reads CASVGDTEAFF. DNA for the CDR3: TGTGCCAGCGTGGGGGACACTGAAGCTTTCTTT.

The chain joins TRBV7-9 to TRBJ2-5; TRBD2 is a possible D gene (6 bases). CDR1 is SEHNR and CDR2 is FQNEAQ in the germline V gene (reference sequence). This CDR3 has 14 amino acids. V was pared by 5 bases and J by 5 bases, with 15 bases between. CDR3 protein: CASSPNSGGETQYF. The CDR3 bases are TGTGCCAGCAGCCCTAACTCTGGGGGGGAGACCCAGTACTTC.

The chain carries TRBV18 and TRBJ1-3, with TRBD1 matching over 8 bases. This CDR3 is built from 16 residues. With 2 bases clipped from V and 2 bases from J, the junction kept 5 bases outside the gene matches. Germline lookup yields CDR1 KGHSH and CDR2 LQKENI. This chain's CDR3 is CASSPLDRATGNTIYF. For the CDR3, the DNA is TGTGCCAGCTCACCATTGGACAGGGCCACTGGAAACACCATATATTTT.

A note on this clone: The limits of the CDR3 on the DNA are not certain, so only TCRdb's listed CDR3 is given. The V gene is TRBV7-9, the J gene TRBJ1-2. CDR1 SEHNR and CDR2 FQNEAQ come from the germline V gene (reference sequence). Inclusive of both ends, the CDR3 amounts to 17 amino acids. This CDR3 is CASSLASGTAFGQGYTF.